Included here is one T cell receptor (beta chain) sequence, with context. What it recognizes is unknown. The length of the CDR3 is 14 residues. Germline loops: CDR1 SEHNR, CDR2 FQNEAQ (reference sequence). Trimming removed 4 bases from V and 7 bases from J; junction bases left unmatched: 4. This record comes from a study of T cells in Graves' hyperthyroidism and ophthalmopathy. Study conclusions and caveats: In blood, most of the thyroid clonotypes expanded above 0.001 were also present. Progression to ophthalmopathy was predicted a median of about six months early. Using 13 V-J features, a model discriminated ophthalmopathy from stable hyperthyroidism.

Using RNA transcripts as the source, TCR beta CDR3 regions were amplified. A first-round RT-PCR of the TCR CDR3 used the HTBI primer set. TCRdb fed the multiplex PCR reads into MiXCR, producing one record per CDR3 protein. The sample has some 560,000 distinct CDR3 sequences; 14% are singletons. V and J are TRBV7-9 and TRBJ2-1, with TRBD1 matching over 10 bases. This receptor was taken from a woman in her thirties or forties with Graves' hyperthyroidism. Sequenced input: blood. The CDR3: CASSSGTGVNEQFF. The CDR3 nucleotides read TGTGCCAGCAGCTCAGGGACAGGGGTTAATGAGCAGTTCTTC. Using reference TRBV7-9 and TRBJ2-1 for the parts outside the CDR3, the full variable domain is DTGVSQNPRHKITKRGQNVTFRCDPISEHNRLYWYRQTLGQGPEFLTYFQNEAQLEKSRLLSDRFSAERPKGSFSTLEIQRTEQGDSAMYLCASSSGTGVNEQFFGPGTRLTVL.